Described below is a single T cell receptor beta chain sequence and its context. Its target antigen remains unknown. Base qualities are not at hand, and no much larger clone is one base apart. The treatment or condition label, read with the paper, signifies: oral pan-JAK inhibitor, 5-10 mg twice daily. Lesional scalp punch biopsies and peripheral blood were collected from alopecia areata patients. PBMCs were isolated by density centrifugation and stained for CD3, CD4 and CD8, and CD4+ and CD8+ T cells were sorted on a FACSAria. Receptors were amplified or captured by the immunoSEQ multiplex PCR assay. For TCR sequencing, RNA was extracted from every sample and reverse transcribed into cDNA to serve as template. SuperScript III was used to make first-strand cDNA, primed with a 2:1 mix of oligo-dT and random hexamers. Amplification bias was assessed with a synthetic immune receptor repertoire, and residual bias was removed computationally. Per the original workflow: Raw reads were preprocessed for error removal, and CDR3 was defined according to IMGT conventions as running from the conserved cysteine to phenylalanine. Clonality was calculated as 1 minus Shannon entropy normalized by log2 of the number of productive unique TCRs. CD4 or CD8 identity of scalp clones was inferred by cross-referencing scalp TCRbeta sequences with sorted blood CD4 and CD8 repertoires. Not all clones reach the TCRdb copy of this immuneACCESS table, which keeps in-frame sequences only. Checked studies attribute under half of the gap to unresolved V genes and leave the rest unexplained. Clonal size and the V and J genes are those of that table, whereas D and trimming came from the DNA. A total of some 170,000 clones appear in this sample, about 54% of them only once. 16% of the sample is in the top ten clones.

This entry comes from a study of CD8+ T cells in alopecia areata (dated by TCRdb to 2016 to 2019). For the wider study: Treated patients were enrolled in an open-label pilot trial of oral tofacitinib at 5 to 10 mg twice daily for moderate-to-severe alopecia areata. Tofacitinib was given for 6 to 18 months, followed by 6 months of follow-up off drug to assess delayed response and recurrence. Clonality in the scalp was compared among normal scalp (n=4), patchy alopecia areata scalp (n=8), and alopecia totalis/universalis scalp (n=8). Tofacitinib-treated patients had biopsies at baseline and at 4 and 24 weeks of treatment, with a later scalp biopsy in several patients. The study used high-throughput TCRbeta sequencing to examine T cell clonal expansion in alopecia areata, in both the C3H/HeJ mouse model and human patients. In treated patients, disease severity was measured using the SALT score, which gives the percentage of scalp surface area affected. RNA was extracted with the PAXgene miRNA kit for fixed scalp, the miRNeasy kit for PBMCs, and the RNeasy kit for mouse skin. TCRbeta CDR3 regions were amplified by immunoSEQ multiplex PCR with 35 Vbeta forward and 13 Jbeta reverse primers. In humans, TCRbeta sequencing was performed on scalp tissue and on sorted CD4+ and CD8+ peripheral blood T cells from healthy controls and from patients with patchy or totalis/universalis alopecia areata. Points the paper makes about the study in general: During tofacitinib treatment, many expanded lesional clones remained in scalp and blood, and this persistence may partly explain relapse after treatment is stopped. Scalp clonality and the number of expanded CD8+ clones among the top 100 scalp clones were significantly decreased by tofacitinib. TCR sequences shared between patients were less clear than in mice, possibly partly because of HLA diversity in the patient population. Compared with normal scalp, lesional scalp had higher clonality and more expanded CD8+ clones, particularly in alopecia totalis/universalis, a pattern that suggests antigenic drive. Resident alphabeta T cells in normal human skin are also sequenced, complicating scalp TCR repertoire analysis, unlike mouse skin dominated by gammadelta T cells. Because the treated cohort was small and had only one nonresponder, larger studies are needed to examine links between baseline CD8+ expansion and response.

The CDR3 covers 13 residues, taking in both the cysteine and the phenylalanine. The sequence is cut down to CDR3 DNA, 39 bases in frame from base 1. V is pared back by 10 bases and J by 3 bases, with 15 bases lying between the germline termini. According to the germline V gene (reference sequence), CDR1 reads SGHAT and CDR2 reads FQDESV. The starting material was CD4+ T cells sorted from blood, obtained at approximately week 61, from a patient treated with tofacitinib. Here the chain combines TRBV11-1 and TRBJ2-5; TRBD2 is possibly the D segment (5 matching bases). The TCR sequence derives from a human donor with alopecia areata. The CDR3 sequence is CATGRSSEETQYF. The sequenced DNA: TGTGCCACCGGTCGTAGTAGCGAAGAGACCCAGTACTTC.